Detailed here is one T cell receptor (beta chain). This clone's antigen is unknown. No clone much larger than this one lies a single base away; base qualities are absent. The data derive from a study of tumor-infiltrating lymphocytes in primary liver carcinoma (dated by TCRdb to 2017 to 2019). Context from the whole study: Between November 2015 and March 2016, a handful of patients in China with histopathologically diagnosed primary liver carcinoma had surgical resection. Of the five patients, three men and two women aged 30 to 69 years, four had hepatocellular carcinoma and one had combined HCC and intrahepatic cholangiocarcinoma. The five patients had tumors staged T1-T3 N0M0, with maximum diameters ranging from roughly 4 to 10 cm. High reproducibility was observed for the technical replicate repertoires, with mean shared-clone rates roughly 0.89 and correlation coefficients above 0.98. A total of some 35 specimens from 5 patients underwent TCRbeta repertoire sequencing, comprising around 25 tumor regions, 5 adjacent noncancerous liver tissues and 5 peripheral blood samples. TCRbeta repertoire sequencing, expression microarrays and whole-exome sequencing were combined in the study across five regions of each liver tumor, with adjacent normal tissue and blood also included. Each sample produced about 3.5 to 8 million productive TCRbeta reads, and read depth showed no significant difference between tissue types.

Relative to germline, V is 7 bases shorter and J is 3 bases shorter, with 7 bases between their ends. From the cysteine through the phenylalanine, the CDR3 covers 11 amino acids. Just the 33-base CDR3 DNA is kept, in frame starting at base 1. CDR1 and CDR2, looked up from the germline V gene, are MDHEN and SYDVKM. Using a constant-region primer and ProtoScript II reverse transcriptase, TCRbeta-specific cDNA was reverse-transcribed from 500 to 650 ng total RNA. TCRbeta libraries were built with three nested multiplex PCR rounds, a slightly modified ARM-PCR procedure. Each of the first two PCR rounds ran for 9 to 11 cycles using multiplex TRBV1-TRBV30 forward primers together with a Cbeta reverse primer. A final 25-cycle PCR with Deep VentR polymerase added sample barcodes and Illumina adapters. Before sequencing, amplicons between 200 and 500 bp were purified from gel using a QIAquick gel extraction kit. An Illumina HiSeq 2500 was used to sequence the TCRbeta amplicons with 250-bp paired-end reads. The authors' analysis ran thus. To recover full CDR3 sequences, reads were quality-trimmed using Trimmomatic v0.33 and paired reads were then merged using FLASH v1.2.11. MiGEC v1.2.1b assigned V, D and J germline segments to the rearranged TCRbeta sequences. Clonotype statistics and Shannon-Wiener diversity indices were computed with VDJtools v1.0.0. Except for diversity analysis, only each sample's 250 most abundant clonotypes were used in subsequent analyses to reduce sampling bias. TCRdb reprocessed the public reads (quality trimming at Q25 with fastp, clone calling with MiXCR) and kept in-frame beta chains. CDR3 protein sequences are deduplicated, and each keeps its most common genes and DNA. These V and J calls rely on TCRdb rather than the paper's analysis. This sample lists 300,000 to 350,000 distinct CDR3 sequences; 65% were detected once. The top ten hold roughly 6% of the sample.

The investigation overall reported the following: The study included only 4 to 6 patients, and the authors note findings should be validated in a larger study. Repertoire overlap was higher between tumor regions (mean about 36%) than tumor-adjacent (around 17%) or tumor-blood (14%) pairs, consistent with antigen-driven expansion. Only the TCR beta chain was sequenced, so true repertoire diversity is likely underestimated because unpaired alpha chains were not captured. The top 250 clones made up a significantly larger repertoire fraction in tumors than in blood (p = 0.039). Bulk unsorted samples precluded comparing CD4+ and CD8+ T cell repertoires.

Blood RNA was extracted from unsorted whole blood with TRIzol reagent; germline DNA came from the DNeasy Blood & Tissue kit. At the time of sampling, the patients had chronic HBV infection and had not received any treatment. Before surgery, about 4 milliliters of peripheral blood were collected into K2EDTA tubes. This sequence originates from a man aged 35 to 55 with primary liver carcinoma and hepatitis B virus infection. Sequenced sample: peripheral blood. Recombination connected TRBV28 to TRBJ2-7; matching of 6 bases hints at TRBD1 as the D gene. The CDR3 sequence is CASMTGYEQYF. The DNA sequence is TGTGCCAGCATGACAGGCTACGAGCAGTACTTC.